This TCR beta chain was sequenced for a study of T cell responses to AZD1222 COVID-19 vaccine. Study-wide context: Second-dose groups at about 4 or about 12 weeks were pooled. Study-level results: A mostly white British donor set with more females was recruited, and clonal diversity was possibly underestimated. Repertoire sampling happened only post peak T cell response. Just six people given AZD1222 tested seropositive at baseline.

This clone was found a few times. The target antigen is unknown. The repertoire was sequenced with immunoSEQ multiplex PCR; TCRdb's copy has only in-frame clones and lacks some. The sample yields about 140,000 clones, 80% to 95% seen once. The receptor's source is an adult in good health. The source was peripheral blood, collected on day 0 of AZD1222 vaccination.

CDR3: CASRGSRSRETQYF. CDR3 DNA sequence: TGTGCCAGCAGAGGTTCGAGGAGCAGGGAGACCCAGTACTTC. The V gene is TRBV2, the J gene TRBJ2-5; D unclear. Trimming took 6 bases from V and 5 from J, leaving 16 bases between them. The CDR3 length is 14 residues. CDR1 and CDR2 from the germline V gene are SNHLY and FYNNEI.